This T cell receptor (beta chain) was profiled in a study of cytomegalovirus exposure and HLA in healthy donors. The PCR made use of 60 Vbeta and 13 Jbeta primers. Generated by immunoSEQ multiplex PCR, the TCRdb table keeps only in-frame clones and is missing some. The table has about 140,000 clones, around 80% seen once; the top ten hold roughly 2.4%. The receptor was derived from a man aged 50-59 years in good health and CMV-seronegative. Sequenced input: PBMCs.

The CDR3 is CASSFGGTGPDTQYF. The CDR3 DNA sequence: TGTGCCAGCAGTTTTGGTGGGACAGGGCCCGATACGCAGTATTTT. This chain connects TRBV27 to TRBJ2-3, with 9 bases aligning to TRBD1. The germline V gene encodes CDR1 MNHEY and CDR2 SMNVEV (reference sequence). V lost 3 bases and J lost 6; bases outside the gene matches: 7. CDR3 size: 15 residues.